The subject of this entry is one TCR beta chain. Which antigen it targets is not known. Per-base qualities were not stored, and no clone one base away is much larger. These data originate in a study of T cell changes during pregnancy in multiple sclerosis (dated by TCRdb to 2018 to 2020). General notes on the study: The study examined how the T cell repertoire changed over the course of pregnancy in women with multiple sclerosis.

V trim: 6 bases; J trim: 9 bases; unmatched bases: 10. The CDR3 starts with the cysteine, ends with the phenylalanine, and has 14 residues. Solely the CDR3 DNA is kept, with 42 bases framed from the first base. CDR1 and CDR2 are read off the germline V gene as SQVTM and ANQGSEA. Receptors were amplified or captured by the immunoSEQ multiplex PCR assay. Held by TCRdb, this immuneACCESS table contains in-frame sequences only and omits some clones. Under half of the omission traces to an unresolved V gene where checked; the cause of the rest is unknown. This sample holds about 47,000 clones; approximately 90% were observed only once. The ten largest clones take up under 2% of the sample.

This TCR was recovered from a female donor with multiple sclerosis, enrolled in a pregnancy study. The sample here was peripheral blood, taken in the first trimester of pregnancy. In this chain, TRBV29-1 is recombined with TRBJ2-1; 11 bases in between match TRBD1. The nucleotides are TGCAGCGTCCTAAGGGGACAGGGGGTACGTGAGCAGTTCTTC. Its protein reads: CSVLRGQGVREQFF.